This TCR beta chain was identified during a study of technical replicates of blood from a handful of donors. Libraries were prepared by immunoSEQ multiplex PCR; TCRdb keeps only in-frame clonotypes and omits some of them. Among just over 95,000 clones listed, 90% to 96% were seen once. The CDR3 loop spans 16 amino acids. V gave up 4 bases and J gave up 0 bases; unmatched junction bases: 5. CDR1 and CDR2 (germline): SGHVS, FNYEAQ. The chain recombines TRBV7-6 with TRBJ2-3, with 9 bases that match TRBD1. The sample comprised T cells isolated from PBMCs. This TCR derives from a human donor in good health. CDR3 bases: TGTGCCAGCAGCTCCGGACAGGGGACTAGCACAGATACGCAGTATTTT. Encoded protein: CASSSGQGTSTDTQYF.